Each of the 14 T cell receptor beta chains below was sequenced from the same sample in a study of Ad26.COV2.S vaccination and SARS-CoV-2 variants. Treatment noted: some 20 received Ad26.COV2.S at low or high dose, single or two shots; five or six received placebo; per-sample allocation not given. The investigators took samples on day 63 after the first vaccine or placebo injection. Only in-frame clones appear in the TCRdb table, and some are missing; sequencing was by immunoSEQ multiplex PCR. The table has some 420,000 clones, roughly 88% seen once. Specimen: peripheral blood, collected in a trial of Ad26.COV2.S vaccine versus placebo. These receptor sequences come from a person between 18 and 65 years old who received the Ad26.COV2.S COVID-19 vaccine or a placebo.

The V and J genes are TRBV6-2 or TRBV6-3 and TRBJ2-1; TRBD2 matches at 7 bases. V shed 2 bases, J shed 0 bases, and the junction held 10 bases outside the gene matches. In germline, CDR1 is MNHEY, CDR2 SVGEGT. The CDR3 consists of 18 residues. CDR3 amino acids: CASSYPVGEGRSYNEQFF. CDR3 bases: TGTGCCAGCAGTTACCCCGTCGGGGAGGGGCGCTCCTACAATGAGCAGTTCTTC.

This chain links TRBV6-4 with TRBJ2-1, with no clear D. Germline CDR1 MRHNA, CDR2 SNTAGT. The length of the CDR3 is 15 residues. V was cut by 4 bases and J by 4 bases, with 14 bases left in between. This CDR3 is CASSATSDGYNEQFF. In DNA, the CDR3 is TGTGCCAGCAGTGCTACGTCTGACGGATACAATGAGCAGTTCTTC.

This sequence joins TRBV3-1 (or the pseudogene TRBV3-2) and TRBJ2-5; 10 bases are a match to TRBD1. Trimming at V came to 3 bases and at J to 1 base, leaving 8 bases not matched to a gene. Germline loops: CDR1 LGHDT, CDR2 YNNKEL (reference sequence). This CDR3 has 17 amino acids. DNA of the CDR3: TGTGCCAGCAGCCACTCCCGGGACAGGGGTCTCCAAGAGACCCAGTACTTC. Translating gives CASSHSRDRGLQETQYF.

The chain recombines TRBV28 with TRBJ2-7; no definite D call. V lost 1 base, J lost 3 bases, and 19 bases lay in between. Germline values: CDR1 MDHEN, CDR2 SYDVKM. The CDR3 is 17 residues long. The CDR3 DNA reads TGTGCCAGCAGTTTATTGTGGTCCCGGTGGTCGGACTACGAGCAGTACTTC. Protein product: CASSLLWSRWSDYEQYF.

The J gene is TRBJ1-1, the V gene TRBV29-1, with D possibly matching TRBD1 (6 bases). Germline CDR1 reads SQVTM; CDR2 reads ANQGSEA. CDR3 length: 16 residues. With 8 bases removed from V and 0 bases from J, the gap between germline ends came to 22 bases. DNA of the CDR3: TGCAGCCGCGCCCGGGACATAAACTGTATGAACACTGAAGCTTTCTTT. This codes for CSRARDINCMNTEAFF. The full variable domain, rest sourced from reference TRBV29-1 and TRBJ1-1, is SAVISQKPSRDICQRGTSLTIQCQVDSQVTMMFWYRQQPGQSLTLIATANQGSEATYESGFVIDKFPISRPNLTFSTLTVSNMSPEDSSIYLCSRARDINCMNTEAFFGQGTRLTVV.

The chain carries TRBV4-1 and TRBJ1-4, with 7 bases lining up with TRBD1. This CDR3 contains 16 residues. The V gene's germline CDR1 is MGHRA and CDR2 YSYEKL. The V gene end was trimmed by 4 bases and the J gene end by 7 bases; junction bases not matched to a gene: 12. The CDR3 region is CASSPPRGRGGEKLFF. The CDR3 DNA reads as TGCGCCAGCAGCCCCCCACGTGGCAGGGGGGGTGAAAAACTGTTTTTT.

The chain has TRBV10-1 and TRBJ1-1; weak D call: TRBD1 (6 bases). The V end lost 6 bases, the J end lost 3 bases, and 23 bases lay between the germline ends. Germline V gives CDR1 WNHNN, CDR2 SYGVQD (reference sequence). The CDR3 consists of 17 residues. CDR3 nucleotide sequence: TGCGCCAGCAGCCCGGGTCCGTGGAAGGGGGTTGACACTGAAGCTTTCTTT. Residues: CASSPGPWKGVDTEAFF.

This chain links TRBV5-1 with TRBJ2-5, with a possible D match to TRBD2 (5 bases). V was shortened by 3 bases and J by 2 bases, with 14 bases between the two germline ends. Germline CDR1 and CDR2: SGHRS and YFSETQ. This CDR3 is built from 15 residues. The chain's CDR3 is CASSSTRIQQETQYF. CDR3 in DNA: TGCGCCAGCAGCTCAACTAGGATACAGCAAGAGACCCAGTACTTC. Looking up the rest from reference TRBV5-1 and TRBJ2-5 gives the full variable domain: KAGVTQTPRYLIKTRGQQVTLSCSPISGHRSVSWYQQTPGQGLQFLFEYFSETQRNKGNFPGRFSGRQFSNSRSEMNVSTLELGDSALYLCASSSTRIQQETQYFGPGTRLLVL.

This clone was observed a few times. The chain joins TRBV27 to TRBJ2-2; D gene unclear. The CDR3 extends over 12 amino acids. Germline CDR1 is MNHEY and CDR2 is SMNVEV (reference sequence). The V gene lost 4 bases and the J gene lost 8 bases, with 8 bases spanning the gap. For the CDR3, the DNA is TGTGCCAGCAGTTCTAAAGGTGGGGAGCTGTTTTTT. Amino acids: CASSSKGGELFF.

The chain joins TRBV18 to TRBJ1-4; unclear D gene. V was clipped by 1 base and J by 7 bases, with 13 bases between them. In germline, CDR1 is KGHSH, CDR2 LQKENI. This CDR3 spans 15 amino acids. The CDR3, as DNA: TGTGCCAGCTCACCACTCGACACATGGGGTGAAAAACTGTTTTTT. As protein: CASSPLDTWGEKLFF. Together with reference TRBV18 and TRBJ1-4, the CDR3 gives the full variable domain: NAGVMQNPRHLVRRRGQEARLRCSPMKGHSHVYWYRQLPEEGLKFMVYLQKENIIDESGMPKERFSAEFPKEGPSILRIQQVVRGDSAAYFCASSPLDTWGEKLFFGSGTQLSVL.

CDR3 DNA: TGTGCCAGCAGCCCGCTCTCAGCAGGGGCGTACAATGAGCAGTTCTTC. As protein: CASSPLSAGAYNEQFF. The chain carries TRBV5-6 and TRBJ2-1; the D gene is possibly TRBD1 (6 bases). Trimming removed 4 bases at V and 4 bases at J, with 18 bases between. This CDR3 contains 16 residues. Germline lookup yields CDR1 SGHDT and CDR2 YYEEEE.

The chain recombines TRBV19 with TRBJ1-3, with D tentatively TRBD1 (5 bases). The germline gives CDR1 LNHDA, CDR2 SQIVND (reference sequence). The CDR3 sequence is 15 residues long. Trimming removed 1 base at V and 4 bases at J, with 11 bases between. The CDR3 nucleotides are TGTGCCAGTAGTATAGTAGGGCAGGGCGGAAACACCATATATTTT. Residues: CASSIVGQGGNTIYF.

This sequence joins TRBV21-1 and TRBJ1-2. TRBV21-1 has pseudogene status. The CDR3 totals 12 residues. The CDR3 protein is CASSLVRGGYTF. DNA of the CDR3: TGTGCCAGCAGCCTGGTACGTGGGGGCTACACCTTC.

This chain links TRBV9 with TRBJ2-7; 7 nucleotides line up with TRBD1. The CDR3 covers 14 residues. V shed 0 bases and J 4 bases; nucleotides not matched to a gene: 4. Germline CDR1 and CDR2: SGDLS and YYNGEE. The CDR3, as DNA: TGTGCCAGCAGCGTAGCGGGACAGTGGTACGAGCAGTACTTC. This encodes CASSVAGQWYEQYF.